This TCR beta chain was sequenced for a study of technical replicates of blood from a few donors. The assay was immunoSEQ multiplex PCR, and TCRdb's table has in-frame clones only and misses some. The profile shows 90,000 to 100,000 clones, 96% of them singletons. Sequenced: T cells isolated from PBMCs. This sequence was found in a human donor in good health.

The chain's CDR3 is CASSYGKRGYYEQYF. Here the CDR3 DNA reads TGTGCCAGCAGTTACGGAAAGCGGGGCTACTACGAGCAGTACTTC. This chain uses TRBV6-5 with TRBJ2-5; 7 bases are shared with TRBD2. Matching the DNA end better, TRBJ2-7 makes the J call doubtful. CDR3 length: 15 amino acids. Germline-derived CDR1 and CDR2 are MNHEY and SVGAGI.